The clone carrying this TCR beta chain was recorded a few times. The antigen is not known. Exclusion of a patient resulted from uncontrolled infection, other autoimmune disease, pregnancy or lactation. PBMCs were derived from about 10 ml fresh peripheral blood. Amplification targeted TCR beta CDR3 regions from RNA transcripts. Primed by the HTBI set, a first-round RT-PCR was run on the TCR CDR3. One entry per CDR3 protein, called by TCRdb with MiXCR from the multiplex PCR reads. The sample contains 400,000 to 600,000 distinct CDR3 sequences, 15% to 20% of which appear only once. These data come from a study of T cells in Graves' hyperthyroidism and ophthalmopathy. Study-wide context: Blood was drawn when the patient was first diagnosed and still untreated. General observations from the study: Most clonotypes that expanded in the thyroid above 0.001 also showed up in blood.

CDR1 and CDR2 from the germline V gene are SGHNT and YENEEA. Unmatched junction bases numbered 11, after V lost 6 bases and J lost 6 bases. CDR3 length: 14 amino acids. The V gene is TRBV11-3, the J gene TRBJ2-7; 7 nucleotides match TRBD1. The clonotype originates from a woman aged 25-40 years with Graves' ophthalmopathy. The source material was blood. In DNA form, the CDR3 reads TGTGCCAGCAGTTTACAGGGGCACGCTTCCGAGCAGTACTTC. As protein: CASSLQGHASEQYF.